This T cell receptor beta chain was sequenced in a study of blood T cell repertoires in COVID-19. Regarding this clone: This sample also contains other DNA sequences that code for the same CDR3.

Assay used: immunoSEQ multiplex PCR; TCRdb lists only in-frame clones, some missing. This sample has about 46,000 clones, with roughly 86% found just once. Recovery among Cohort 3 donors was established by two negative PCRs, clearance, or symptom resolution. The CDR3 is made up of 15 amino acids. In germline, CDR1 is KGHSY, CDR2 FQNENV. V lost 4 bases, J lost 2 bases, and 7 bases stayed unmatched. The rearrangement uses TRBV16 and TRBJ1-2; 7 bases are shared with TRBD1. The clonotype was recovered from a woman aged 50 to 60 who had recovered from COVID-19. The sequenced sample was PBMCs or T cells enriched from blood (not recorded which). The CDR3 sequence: CASSRLTGINYGYTF. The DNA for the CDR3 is TGTGCCAGCAGCCGCCTGACAGGGATCAACTATGGCTACACCTTC.